The 18 T cell receptor beta chains in this list originate from one sample, sequenced in a study of blood T cell repertoires in COVID-19 (dated by TCRdb to the early 2020s). Libraries were built with the immunoSEQ multiplex PCR assay. TCRdb carries this immuneACCESS record with in-frame sequences only. Its versions omit some clonotypes, under half of them owing to an unresolved V gene in the studies checked, with the rest unexplained. The sample table lists roughly 250,000 clones, about 91% of them with a count of one. The leading ten clones occupy under 3% of the sample. The sequencing input was peripheral blood. The source of these receptors is a person aged 18-30 years with COVID-19, enrolled during active disease.

This CDR3 is CASSYSRSGSSYNEQFF. DNA of the CDR3: TGTGCCAGCAGTTACTCGAGGTCCGGGAGCTCCTACAATGAGCAGTTCTTC. V is TRBV6-2 or TRBV6-3 and J is TRBJ2-1, with a weak D call TRBD2 (6 bases). Per germline, CDR1 MNHEY and CDR2 SVGEGT. Trimming removed 0 bases at V and 0 bases at J, with 12 bases between. This CDR3 comprises 17 residues.

CDR3 coding DNA: TGTGCCAGCAGCGGTTCAGCGGCAGATACGCAGTATTTT. It codes for CASSGSAADTQYF. The rearrangement links TRBV9 to TRBJ2-3; tentatively, D is TRBD2 (5 bases). The CDR3 has 13 amino acids. The germline V gene encodes CDR1 SGDLS and CDR2 YYNGEE. The V end was cut by 3 bases, the J end by 4 bases, with 9 bases between.

The chain employs TRBV5-5 and TRBJ1-3; D ambiguous. The germline gives CDR1 SGHKS, CDR2 YYEKEE (reference sequence). V gave up 0 bases and J gave up 0 bases, with 10 bases separating them. The CDR3 extends over 16 amino acids. The CDR3 DNA reads TGTGCCAGCAGCTTGGTGGAGGAGAACTCTGGAAACACCATATATTTT. Encoded protein: CASSLVEENSGNTIYF.

This clone was found once. The chain couples TRBV29-1 to TRBJ2-2; D unresolved. This CDR3 spans 13 amino acids. With 6 bases removed from V and 1 base from J, the gap between germline ends came to 9 bases. Germline V gene sequence: CDR1 SQVTM, CDR2 ANQGSEA. The CDR3 loop is CSVHRQNTGELFF. The CDR3 coding sequence is TGCAGCGTACACAGACAGAACACCGGGGAGCTGTTTTTT.

V gene TRBV14 combines with J gene TRBJ1-5; tentatively, D is TRBD1 (5 bases). Trimming stripped 5 bases from V and 2 bases from J, with 16 bases between. This CDR3 is 16 amino acids long. Germline V gene data show CDR1 as SGHDN and CDR2 as FVKESK. CDR3 in amino acids: CASSVQVGRCNQPQHF. The CDR3 DNA reads as TGTGCCAGCAGCGTACAGGTTGGACGGTGCAATCAGCCCCAGCATTTT.

Only one count was recorded for this clone. The chain joins TRBV6-2 or TRBV6-3 to TRBJ2-5; 13 bases align to TRBD2. The CDR3 runs to 18 residues. V lost 4 bases, J lost 5 bases, and 13 bases stayed unmatched. Germline CDR1 MNHEY, CDR2 SVGEGT. CDR3 sequence reads: CASSFSPRTSGSRETQYF. CDR3 DNA sequence: TGTGCCAGCAGTTTCTCACCTCGGACTAGCGGGAGCAGGGAGACCCAGTACTTC.

The V call is TRBV19, the J call TRBJ2-1, with 10 positions matching TRBD2. J gave up 1 base and V 6 bases, and 0 bases lay outside the gene matches. Germline CDR1 is LNHDA and CDR2 is SQIVND (reference sequence). This CDR3 has 14 residues. The CDR3 sequence: CASRLAGSYNEQFF. DNA for the CDR3: TGTGCCAGTAGACTAGCGGGATCCTACAATGAGCAGTTCTTC.

V is TRBV3-1 (or the pseudogene TRBV3-2) and J is TRBJ2-7, with 12 positions matching TRBD2. The germline V gene has CDR1 LGHDT and CDR2 YNNKEL (reference sequence). This CDR3 has 16 amino acids. With V trimmed by 1 base and J by 5 bases, 6 bases remained unmatched. The CDR3 bases are TGTGCCAGCAGCCAAGGATTTTCTAGCGGGAGGGACGAGCAGTACTTC. Encoded protein: CASSQGFSSGRDEQYF.

The chain has TRBV5-1 and TRBJ1-5; maybe TRBD1 (5 bases). V was trimmed by 0 bases and J by 4 bases, leaving 11 bases between them. Germline V gene data show CDR1 as SGHRS and CDR2 as YFSETQ. The CDR3 has 15 residues. The CDR3 protein is CASSLEGVSNQPQHF. The CDR3 nucleotides are TGCGCCAGCAGCTTGGAAGGGGTATCGAATCAGCCCCAGCATTTT. The full variable domain, completed using reference TRBV5-1 and TRBJ1-5, is KAGVTQTPRYLIKTRGQQVTLSCSPISGHRSVSWYQQTPGQGLQFLFEYFSETQRNKGNFPGRFSGRQFSNSRSEMNVSTLELGDSALYLCASSLEGVSNQPQHFGDGTRLSIL.

This clone showed up just once. V and J are TRBV28 and TRBJ2-3; 10 bases map to TRBD2. Germline CDR1 MDHEN, CDR2 SYDVKM. This CDR3 spans 16 amino acids. V lost 6 bases and J lost 6; bases outside the gene matches: 12. The CDR3 loop is CASSKTSGLGWDTQYF. Written as DNA, the CDR3 is TGTGCCAGCAGCAAGACTAGCGGGCTGGGGTGGGATACGCAGTATTTT. The whole variable domain, remainder taken from reference TRBV28 and TRBJ2-3, is DVKVTQSSRYLVKRTGEKVFLECVQDMDHENMFWYRQDPGLGLRLIYFSYDVKMKEKGDIPEGYSVSREKKERFSLILESASTNQTSMYLCASSKTSGLGWDTQYFGPGTRLTVL.

This clone showed up just once. The chain joins TRBV6-5 to TRBJ1-5, with 7 bases aligning to TRBD1. Germline lookup yields CDR1 MNHEY and CDR2 SVGAGI. The CDR3 sequence is 15 residues long. J was trimmed by 11 bases and V by 3 bases; bases with no gene match: 13. CDR3 amino acids: CASSYRGPPNTAQHF. As DNA, the CDR3 is TGTGCCAGCAGTTATAGGGGGCCCCCCAATACGGCCCAGCATTTT.

V is TRBV14 and J is TRBJ1-5; a weak D match, TRBD1 (6 bases). Trimming left V 4 bases short and J 0 bases short, with 7 bases between. CDR1 and CDR2 (germline): SGHDN, FVKESK. This CDR3 has 14 residues. The CDR3 nucleotides read TGTGCCAGCAGCCCACAGGGTAGCAATCAGCCCCAGCATTTT. Its protein product is CASSPQGSNQPQHF.

A few counts support this clone. CDR3 in amino acids: CASSRDKNYGYTF. CDR3 nucleotide sequence: TGTGCCAGCAGCCGGGACAAGAACTATGGCTACACCTTC. This chain links TRBV7-8 with TRBJ1-2; possibly TRBD1 for D (6 bases). The CDR3 loop spans 13 amino acids. Germline CDR1 and CDR2: SGHVS and FQNEAQ. Trimming pared 5 bases from V and 2 bases from J, leaving 9 bases between. The full variable domain, with the rest looked up from reference TRBV7-8 and TRBJ1-2, is GAGVSQSPRYKVAKRGQDVALRCDPISGHVSLFWYQQALGQGPEFLTYFQNEAQLDKSGLPSDRFFAERPEGSVSTLKIQRTQQEDSAVYLCASSRDKNYGYTFGSGTRLTVV.

This chain joins TRBV28 and TRBJ2-1, with D possibly matching TRBD2 (5 bases). The germline V and J ends were trimmed by 2 bases and 9 bases, with 5 bases remaining between them. The CDR3 is 11 residues long. Germline V CDR1 and CDR2: MDHEN, SYDVKM. The CDR3 nucleotides read TGTGCCAGCAGTTTAGCGGGTGAGCAGTTCTTC. As protein: CASSLAGEQFF.

The CDR3 sequence: CASSQEQAFGGEKLFF. As DNA, the CDR3 is TGCGCCAGCAGCCAAGAACAGGCCTTCGGGGGTGAAAAACTGTTTTTT. The chain uses TRBV4-1 and TRBJ1-4; tentatively, D is TRBD1 (5 bases). The V gene's germline CDR1 is MGHRA and CDR2 YSYEKL. Between the trimmed V and J ends, which lost 0 bases and 7 bases, there was a span of 15 bases. CDR3 length: 16 residues.

The rearrangement links TRBV9 to TRBJ2-1, with 7 bases fitting TRBD2. J gave up 9 bases and V 3 bases, and 12 bases lay outside the gene matches. Per germline, CDR1 SGDLS and CDR2 YYNGEE. This CDR3 has 15 residues. The CDR3 coding sequence is TGTGCCAGCAGCGCCCGGACTAGTTCCGAGGGTGAGCAGTTCTTC. It is translated as CASSARTSSEGEQFF.

The genes are TRBV27 and TRBJ1-4; the D is unclear. V was pared by 2 bases and J by 0 bases, with 7 bases between. The germline CDR1 and CDR2 sequences are MNHEY and SMNVEV (reference sequence). CDR3 length: 15 amino acids. This CDR3 reads CASSLLSATNEKLFF. CDR3 nucleotides: TGTGCCAGCAGTTTACTATCCGCAACTAATGAAAAACTGTTTTTT.

The chain has TRBV10-3 and TRBJ2-1, with D unresolved. The germline V gene encodes CDR1 ENHRY and CDR2 SYGVKD. The CDR3 covers 14 residues. V lost 0 bases and J lost 8, with 11 bases in between. CDR3 sequence (DNA): TGTGCCATCAGTGAGTCCCCGCTAAGCCATGAGCAGTTCTTC. This codes for CAISESPLSHEQFF.